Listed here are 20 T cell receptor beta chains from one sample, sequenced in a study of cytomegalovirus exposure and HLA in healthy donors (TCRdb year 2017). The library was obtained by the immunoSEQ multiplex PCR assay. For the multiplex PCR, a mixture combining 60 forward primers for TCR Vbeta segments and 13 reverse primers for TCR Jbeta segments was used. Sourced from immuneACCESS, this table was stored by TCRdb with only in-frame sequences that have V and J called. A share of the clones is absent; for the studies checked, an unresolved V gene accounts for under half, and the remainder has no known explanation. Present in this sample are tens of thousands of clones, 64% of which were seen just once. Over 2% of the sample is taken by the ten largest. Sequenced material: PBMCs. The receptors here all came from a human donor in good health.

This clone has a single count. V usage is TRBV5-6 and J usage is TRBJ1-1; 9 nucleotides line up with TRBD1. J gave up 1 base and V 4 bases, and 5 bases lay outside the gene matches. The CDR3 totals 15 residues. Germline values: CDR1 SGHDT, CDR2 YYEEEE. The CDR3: CASSQTTGGNTEAFF. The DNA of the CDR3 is TGTGCCAGCAGCCAAACGACAGGGGGGAACACTGAAGCTTTCTTT.

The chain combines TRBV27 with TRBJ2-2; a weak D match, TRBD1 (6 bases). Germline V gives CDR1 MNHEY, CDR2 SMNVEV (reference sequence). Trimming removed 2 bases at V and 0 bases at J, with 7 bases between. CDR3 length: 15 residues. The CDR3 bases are TGTGCCAGCAGTTTACGGACAGCGAACACCGGGGAGCTGTTTTTT. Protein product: CASSLRTANTGELFF.

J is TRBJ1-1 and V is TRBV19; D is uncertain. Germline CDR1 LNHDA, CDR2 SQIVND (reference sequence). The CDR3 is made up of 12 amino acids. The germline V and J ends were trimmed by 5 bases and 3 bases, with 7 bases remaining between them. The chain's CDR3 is CASSERYTEAFF. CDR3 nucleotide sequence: TGTGCCAGTAGTGAGAGGTACACTGAAGCTTTCTTT.

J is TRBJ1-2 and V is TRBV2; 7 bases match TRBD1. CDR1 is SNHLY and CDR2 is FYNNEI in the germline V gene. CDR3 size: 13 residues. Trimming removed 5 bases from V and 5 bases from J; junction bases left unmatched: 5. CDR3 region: CASSIRGEYGYTF. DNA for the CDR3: TGTGCCAGCAGTATCAGGGGGGAGTATGGCTACACCTTC.

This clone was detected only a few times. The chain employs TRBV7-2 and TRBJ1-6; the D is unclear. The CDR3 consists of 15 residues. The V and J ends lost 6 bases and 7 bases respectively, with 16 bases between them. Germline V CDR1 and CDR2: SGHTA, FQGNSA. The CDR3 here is CASRPPGRENSPLHF. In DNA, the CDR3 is TGTGCCAGCAGGCCCCCGGGGAGGGAGAATTCACCCCTCCACTTT.

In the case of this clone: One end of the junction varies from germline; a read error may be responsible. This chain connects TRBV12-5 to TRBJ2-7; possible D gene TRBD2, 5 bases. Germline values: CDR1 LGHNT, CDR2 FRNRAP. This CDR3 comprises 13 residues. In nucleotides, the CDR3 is TGTGCTAGTGGTTCATCAGGATTTTGGGAGCAGTGCTTC. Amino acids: CASGSSGFWEQCF.

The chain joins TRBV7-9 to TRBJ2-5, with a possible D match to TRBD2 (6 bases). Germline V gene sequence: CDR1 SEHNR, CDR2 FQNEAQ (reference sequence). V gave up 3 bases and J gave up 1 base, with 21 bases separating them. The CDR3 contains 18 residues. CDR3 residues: CASSFSAGGTGPQETQYF. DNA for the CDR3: TGTGCCAGCAGCTTTAGCGCTGGGGGGACCGGGCCCCAAGAGACCCAGTACTTC.

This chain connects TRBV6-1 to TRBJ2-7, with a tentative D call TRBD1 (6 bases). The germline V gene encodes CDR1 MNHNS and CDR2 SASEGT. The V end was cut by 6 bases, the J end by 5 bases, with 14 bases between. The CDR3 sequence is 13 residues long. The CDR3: CASRAQGIHEQYF. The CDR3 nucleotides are TGTGCCAGCAGAGCACAGGGTATCCACGAGCAGTACTTC.

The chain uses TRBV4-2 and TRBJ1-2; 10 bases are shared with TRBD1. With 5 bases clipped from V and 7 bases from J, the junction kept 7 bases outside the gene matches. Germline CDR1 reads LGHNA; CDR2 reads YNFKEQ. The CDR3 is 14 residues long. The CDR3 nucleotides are TGTGCCAGCAGCGCGACAGGGGGCGCATCTGGCTACACCTTC. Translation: CASSATGGASGYTF.

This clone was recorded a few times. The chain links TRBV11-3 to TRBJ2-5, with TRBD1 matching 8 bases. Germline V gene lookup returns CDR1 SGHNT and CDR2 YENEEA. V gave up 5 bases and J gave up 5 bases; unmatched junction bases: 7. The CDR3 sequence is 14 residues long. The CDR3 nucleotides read TGTGCCAGCAGCCGGGACAGGACGGTGGAGACCCAGTACTTC. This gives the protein CASSRDRTVETQYF. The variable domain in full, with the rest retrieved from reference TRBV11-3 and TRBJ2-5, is EAGVVQSPRYKIIEKKQPVAFWCNPISGHNTLYWYLQNLGQGPELLIRYENEEAVDDSQLPKDRFSAERLKGVDSTLKIQPAELGDSAVYLCASSRDRTVETQYFGPGTRLLVL.

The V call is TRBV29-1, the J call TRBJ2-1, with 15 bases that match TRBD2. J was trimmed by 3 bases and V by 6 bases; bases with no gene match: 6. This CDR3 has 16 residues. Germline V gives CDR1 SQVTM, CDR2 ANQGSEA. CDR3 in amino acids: CSVWTSGGDDYNEQFF. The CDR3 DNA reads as TGCAGCGTCTGGACTAGCGGGGGGGACGACTACAATGAGCAGTTCTTC.

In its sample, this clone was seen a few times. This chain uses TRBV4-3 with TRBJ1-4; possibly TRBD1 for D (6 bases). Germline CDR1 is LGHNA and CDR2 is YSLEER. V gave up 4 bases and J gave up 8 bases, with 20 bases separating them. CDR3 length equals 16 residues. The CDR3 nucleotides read TGCGCCAGCAGCCTTTGGGGGGGGCAGGCGGGGGAAAAACTGTTTTTT. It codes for CASSLWGGQAGEKLFF.

The CDR3 sequence: CASGRGTQYF. CDR3 DNA: TGTGCCAGCGGGAGGGGTACGCAGTATTTT. The rearrangement joins TRBV11-3 to TRBJ2-3, with 7 bases aligning to TRBD2. The CDR3 extends over 10 amino acids. From germline, CDR1 is SGHNT and CDR2 YENEEA. The junction had 1 base not matched to a gene; V was cut back by 8 bases and J by 8 bases.

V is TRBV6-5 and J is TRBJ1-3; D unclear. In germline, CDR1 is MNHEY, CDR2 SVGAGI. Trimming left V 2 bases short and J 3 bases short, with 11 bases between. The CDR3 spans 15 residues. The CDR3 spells CASSYQVTFGNTIYF. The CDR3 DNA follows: TGTGCCAGCAGTTACCAGGTTACCTTTGGAAACACCATATATTTT.

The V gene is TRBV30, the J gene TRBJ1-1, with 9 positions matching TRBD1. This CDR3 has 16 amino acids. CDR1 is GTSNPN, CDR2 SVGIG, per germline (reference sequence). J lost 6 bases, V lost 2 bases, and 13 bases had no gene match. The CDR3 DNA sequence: TGTGCCTGGAGTCGATGGGGACAGGGCGGTTTACCTGAAGCTTTCTTT. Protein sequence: CAWSRWGQGGLPEAFF. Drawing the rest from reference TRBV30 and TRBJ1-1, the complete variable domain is SQTIHQWPATLVQPVGSPLSLECTVEGTSNPNLYWYRQAAGRGLQLLFYSVGIGQISSEVPQNLSASRPQDRQFILSSKKLLLSDSGFYLCAWSRWGQGGLPEAFFGQGTRLTVV.

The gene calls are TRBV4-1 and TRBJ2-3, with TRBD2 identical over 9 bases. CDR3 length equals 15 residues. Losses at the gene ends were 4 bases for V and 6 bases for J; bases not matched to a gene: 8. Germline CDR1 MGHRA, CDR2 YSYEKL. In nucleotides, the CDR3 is TGCGCCAGCAGCCTGGGGCGGGGGGGTATGGATACGCAGTATTTT. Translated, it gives CASSLGRGGMDTQYF.

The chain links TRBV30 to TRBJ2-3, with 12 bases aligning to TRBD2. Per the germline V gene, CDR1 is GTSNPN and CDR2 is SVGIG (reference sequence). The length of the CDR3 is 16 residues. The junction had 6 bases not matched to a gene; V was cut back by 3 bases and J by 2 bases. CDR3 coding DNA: TGTGCCTGGAGCGGGGGACTAGCGGGCCACACAGATACGCAGTATTTT. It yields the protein CAWSGGLAGHTDTQYF. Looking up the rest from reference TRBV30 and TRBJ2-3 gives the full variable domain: SQTIHQWPATLVQPVGSPLSLECTVEGTSNPNLYWYRQAAGRGLQLLFYSVGIGQISSEVPQNLSASRPQDRQFILSSKKLLLSDSGFYLCAWSGGLAGHTDTQYFGPGTRLTVL.

In DNA, the CDR3 is TGTGCCAGAGCGGCCCGCACAAAAAACATTCAGTACTTC. Amino acids: CARAARTKNIQYF. The V and J genes are TRBV19 and TRBJ2-4, with D possibly being TRBD2 (5 bases). The germline V gene has CDR1 LNHDA and CDR2 SQIVND (reference sequence). The V and J ends lost 9 bases and 4 bases respectively, with 13 bases between them. The CDR3 covers 13 residues.

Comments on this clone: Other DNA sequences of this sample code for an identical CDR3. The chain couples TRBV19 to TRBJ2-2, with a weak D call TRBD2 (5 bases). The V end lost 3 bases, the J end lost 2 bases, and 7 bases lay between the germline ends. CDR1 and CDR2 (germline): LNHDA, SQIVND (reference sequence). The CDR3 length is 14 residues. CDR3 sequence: CASSIRGNTGELFF. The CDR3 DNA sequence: TGTGCCAGTAGTATTCGGGGAAACACCGGGGAGCTGTTTTTT.

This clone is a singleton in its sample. CDR3 in DNA: TGTGCCAGCTCACCACCGACTAGCACAGATACGCAGTATTTT. It encodes CASSPPTSTDTQYF. This chain joins TRBV18 and TRBJ2-3; no clear D. The CDR3 runs 14 residues. The germline V and J ends were trimmed by 0 bases and 0 bases, with 4 bases remaining between them. Germline CDR1 reads KGHSH; CDR2 reads LQKENI.